These 18 T cell receptor beta chains share one sample of origin, sequenced in a study of cytomegalovirus exposure and HLA in healthy donors. PCR was performed using 60 Vbeta and 13 Jbeta primers. Here immunoSEQ multiplex PCR was the method, and the copy in TCRdb shows in-frame clones only, minus some. This table has about 120,000 clones, 55% to 75% appearing once. What was sequenced was PBMCs. These receptor sequences come from a middle-aged woman in good health and CMV-seropositive.

This chain uses TRBV5-1 with TRBJ2-2; TRBD1 matches 8 bases. This CDR3 has 16 amino acids. Unmatched junction bases numbered 6, after V lost 4 bases and J lost 1 base. Germline V gene lookup returns CDR1 SGHRS and CDR2 YFSETQ. The CDR3, as DNA: TGCGCCAGCAGCCCCTCCGGGACAGGGAACACCGGGGAGCTGTTTTTT. This sequence encodes CASSPSGTGNTGELFF.

A few counts support this clone. This rearrangement joins TRBV5-1 to TRBJ2-2, with D maybe TRBD1 (5 bases). V was trimmed by 4 bases and J by 4 bases, leaving 11 bases between them. The germline V gene has CDR1 SGHRS and CDR2 YFSETQ. The CDR3 runs 14 residues. The CDR3 here is CASSGQGVTGELFF. CDR3 DNA: TGCGCCAGCAGCGGGCAGGGCGTCACCGGGGAGCTGTTTTTT.

This clone has a handful of counts. The V and J genes are TRBV7-2 and TRBJ2-6; TRBD1 aligns across 10 bases. V lost 5 bases to trimming and J lost 2 bases; unmatched junction nucleotides: 9. Germline values: CDR1 SGHTA, CDR2 FQGNSA. The CDR3 extends over 18 amino acids. In DNA, the CDR3 is TGTGCCAGCAGCCCACTTGGGACAGGGGTCGCTGGGGCCAACGTCCTGACTTTC. Translation: CASSPLGTGVAGANVLTF.

The V gene is TRBV4-1, the J gene TRBJ2-3; D is possibly TRBD1 (6 bases). The CDR3 runs 15 residues. V lost 2 bases, J lost 5 bases, and 14 bases lay in between. The germline gives CDR1 MGHRA, CDR2 YSYEKL. The CDR3 loop reads CASSQFQGYQDTQYF. In nucleotides, the CDR3 is TGCGCCAGCAGCCAATTTCAGGGGTACCAAGATACGCAGTATTTT.

The rearrangement joins TRBV5-1 to TRBJ1-4; possible D gene TRBD1, 6 bases. The germline V gene has CDR1 SGHRS and CDR2 YFSETQ. V gave up 2 bases and J gave up 3 bases, with 8 bases separating them. The CDR3 covers 14 residues. This CDR3 reads CASSFGQSNEKLFF. The CDR3, as DNA: TGCGCCAGCAGCTTCGGACAGTCTAATGAAAAACTGTTTTTT.

J is TRBJ1-1 and V is TRBV7-2; D remains unclear. CDR1 SGHTA and CDR2 FQGNSA come from the germline V gene. The ends were cut back, 5 bases at V and 0 bases at J, with 7 bases in the middle. The CDR3 runs 13 residues. CDR3 region: CASSPGLNTEAFF. CDR3 bases: TGTGCCAGCAGCCCAGGCTTGAACACTGAAGCTTTCTTT.

The rearrangement joins TRBV29-1 to TRBJ2-1, with 12 bases identical to TRBD2. The CDR3 is 18 amino acids. In germline, CDR1 is SQVTM, CDR2 ANQGSEA. V lost 3 bases, J lost 1 base, and 10 bases stayed unmatched. The CDR3 here is CSVDSLAGGPSSYNEQFF. The CDR3 DNA reads as TGCAGCGTTGATTCCCTAGCGGGGGGGCCCAGTTCCTACAATGAGCAGTTCTTC.

This sequence joins TRBV7-2 and TRBJ1-2, with 8 bases lining up with TRBD1. This CDR3 is 13 amino acids long. Germline V lookup: CDR1 SGHTA, CDR2 FQGNSA. The J segment lost 8 bases and the V segment lost 6 bases, leaving 8 bases of the junction unmatched. CDR3 residues: CASSFPGTGGYTF. DNA for the CDR3: TGTGCCAGCAGTTTCCCGGGGACAGGAGGCTACACCTTC.

V and J are TRBV2 and TRBJ1-2; 10 bases agree with TRBD1. Trimming at V came to 4 bases and at J to 1 base, leaving 9 bases not matched to a gene. Germline V gives CDR1 SNHLY, CDR2 FYNNEI. The CDR3 consists of 17 residues. In DNA form, the CDR3 reads TGTGCCAGCAGTGCTGGACAGGGGGGCTCCCTTAACTATGGCTACACCTTC. This encodes CASSAGQGGSLNYGYTF.

The chain recombines TRBV5-4 with TRBJ1-5; no clear D gene. V lost 0 bases and J lost 4, with 8 bases in between. This CDR3 has 14 residues. CDR1 and CDR2 (germline): SGHNT, YYREEE (reference sequence). The CDR3 reads CASSLGSGNQPQHF. CDR3 coding DNA: TGTGCCAGCAGCTTGGGGTCGGGGAATCAGCCCCAGCATTTT.

This chain joins TRBV21-1 and TRBJ2-2; the table's D call, TRBD1, was not checked against the DNA. TRBV21-1 is described as a pseudogene. CDR3 size: 17 residues. In nucleotides, the CDR3 is TGTGCCAGCAGCCCTCGGACAGGGCCCGTATCCACCGGGGAGCTGTTTTTT. Its translation is CASSPRTGPVSTGELFF.

This sequence joins TRBV11-2 and TRBJ1-4; no clear D. The CDR3 is 14 residues long. Looked up from germline, CDR1 is SGHAT and CDR2 is FQNNGV. The V end was cut by 4 bases, the J end by 7 bases, with 13 bases between. The CDR3 protein is CASSSGGLGEKLFF. The CDR3 DNA reads as TGTGCCAGCAGCTCAGGAGGCTTGGGTGAAAAACTGTTTTTT.

The rearrangement uses TRBV7-9 and TRBJ2-2, with no clear D. CDR3 size: 15 residues. Germline CDR1 SEHNR, CDR2 FQNEAQ (reference sequence). The germline V and J ends were trimmed by 5 bases and 4 bases, with 14 bases remaining between them. CDR3 sequence reads: CASSPTRHSTGELFF. Here the CDR3 DNA reads TGTGCCAGCAGCCCGACGAGACACTCCACCGGGGAGCTGTTTTTT.

The genes are TRBV5-1 and TRBJ1-2; D ambiguous. The CDR3 covers 14 residues. Germline CDR1 is SGHRS and CDR2 is YFSETQ. V was pared by 3 bases and J by 7 bases, with 16 bases between. CDR3 loop: CASSCPRSDCGYTF. CDR3 coding DNA: TGCGCCAGCAGCTGCCCAAGGTCAGACTGTGGCTACACCTTC.

CDR3: CASTPSGALSYEQYF. The CDR3 nucleotides read TGTGCCAGCACCCCTAGCGGTGCGCTCTCCTACGAGCAGTACTTC. The chain has TRBV25-1 and TRBJ2-7, with 7 bases that match TRBD2. J was trimmed by 0 bases and V by 7 bases; bases with no gene match: 9. Germline V lookup: CDR1 MGHDK, CDR2 SYGVNS. The CDR3 sequence is 15 residues long.

This chain connects TRBV5-1 to TRBJ2-2; tentative D call: TRBD1 (6 bases). Germline V gene sequence: CDR1 SGHRS, CDR2 YFSETQ. The CDR3 runs 14 residues. V was shortened by 3 bases and J by 1 base, with 7 bases between the two germline ends. Here the CDR3 reads CASSSQGNTGELFF. Here the CDR3 DNA reads TGCGCCAGCAGCTCACAGGGGAACACCGGGGAGCTGTTTTTT. The full variable domain, completed using reference TRBV5-1 and TRBJ2-2, is KAGVTQTPRYLIKTRGQQVTLSCSPISGHRSVSWYQQTPGQGLQFLFEYFSETQRNKGNFPGRFSGRQFSNSRSEMNVSTLELGDSALYLCASSSQGNTGELFFGEGSRLTVL.

This clone was counted a few times. J is TRBJ1-3 and V is TRBV5-1, with TRBD1 matching 9 bases. V lost 4 bases, J lost 0 bases, and 11 bases stayed unmatched. The CDR3 runs to 18 residues. From germline, CDR1 is SGHRS and CDR2 YFSETQ. The CDR3 DNA follows: TGCGCCAGCAGCCTCGGGACAGGGCTTTCGATCTCTGGAAACACCATATATTTT. Protein product: CASSLGTGLSISGNTIYF.

The chain combines TRBV5-4 with TRBJ2-4; TRBD2 might be the D (6 bases). CDR1 SGHNT and CDR2 YYREEE come from the germline V gene (reference sequence). The V end was cut by 4 bases, the J end by 5 bases, with 7 bases between. This CDR3 comprises 12 residues. CDR3 nucleotides: TGTGCCAGCAGCGGAGGGGAAAACATTCAGTACTTC. It is translated as CASSGGENIQYF.